Presented here are 19 T cell receptor beta chains from one specimen sequenced in a study of shared clonotypes between healthy human individuals. Libraries were prepared by immunoSEQ multiplex PCR; TCRdb keeps only in-frame clonotypes and omits some of them. The sample includes roughly 1,600,000 clones, around 98.5% seen only once; the top ten take about 0.35%. What was sequenced was naive CD4+ T cells sorted from blood. The subset denotes: CD45RA+ positively selected. These receptors all stem from a man aged 25-45 years in good health.

The chain has TRBV14 and TRBJ2-1, with unresolved D. The CDR3 covers 14 residues. The ends were cut back, 4 bases at V and 5 bases at J, with 12 bases in the middle. CDR1 and CDR2 from the germline V gene are SGHDN and FVKESK. CDR3 residues: CASSPTNRDNEQFF. Written as DNA, the CDR3 is TGTGCCAGCAGCCCCACAAATAGAGACAATGAGCAGTTCTTC.

The rearrangement uses TRBV29-1 and TRBJ2-5, with D uncertain. CDR1 is SQVTM and CDR2 is ANQGSEA in the germline V gene. V gave up 3 bases and J gave up 5 bases, with 7 bases separating them. The CDR3 covers 11 residues. CDR3 DNA sequence: TGCAGCGTTGAGGAGTGGGAGACCCAGTACTTC. Translation: CSVEEWETQYF.

This chain connects TRBV29-1 to TRBJ2-7, with TRBD1 matching over 8 bases. Germline V gene sequence: CDR1 SQVTM, CDR2 ANQGSEA. The CDR3 runs 12 residues. V gave up 6 bases and J gave up 4 bases; unmatched junction bases: 5. The CDR3 is CSVRTGQYEQYF. The CDR3 nucleotides are TGCAGCGTACGGACAGGGCAATACGAGCAGTACTTC.

The J gene is TRBJ1-5, the V gene TRBV5-6, with D perhaps TRBD1 (5 bases). The CDR3 is 13 amino acids. Trimming took 3 bases from V and 8 from J, leaving 12 bases between them. CDR1 and CDR2 from the germline V gene are SGHDT and YYEEEE. The CDR3 DNA is TGTGCCAGCAGCTCAGGACGGGGGAAGCCCCAGCATTTT. Amino acids: CASSSGRGKPQHF.

V usage is TRBV5-1 and J usage is TRBJ1-1; tentatively, D is TRBD1 (5 bases). From germline, CDR1 is SGHRS and CDR2 YFSETQ. The CDR3 covers 15 residues. V shed 0 bases and J shed 6 bases, with 15 bases lying between them. CDR3 DNA: TGCGCCAGCAGCTTGGAGACAGTCGGTTCCTCTGAAGCTTTCTTT. Its translation: CASSLETVGSSEAFF. Using reference TRBV5-1 and TRBJ1-1 for the parts outside the CDR3, the full variable domain is KAGVTQTPRYLIKTRGQQVTLSCSPISGHRSVSWYQQTPGQGLQFLFEYFSETQRNKGNFPGRFSGRQFSNSRSEMNVSTLELGDSALYLCASSLETVGSSEAFFGQGTRLTVV.

This chain joins TRBV19 and TRBJ2-7; D not certain. Germline V gene sequence: CDR1 LNHDA, CDR2 SQIVND (reference sequence). CDR3 length: 13 amino acids. V dropped 9 bases and J dropped 4 bases, with 16 bases sitting between them. Here the CDR3 reads CASSEEVRYEQYF. In nucleotides, the CDR3 is TGTGCCAGCAGTGAAGAAGTTCGATACGAGCAGTACTTC.

The V gene is TRBV4-3, the J gene TRBJ2-1; 9 positions agree with TRBD1. Trimming cost V 0 bases and J 7 bases; bases outside gene matches: 4. The CDR3 runs 15 residues. Germline V CDR1 and CDR2: LGHNA, YSLEER. CDR3 protein: CASSQEGTGWNEQFF. In DNA, the CDR3 is TGCGCCAGCAGCCAAGAAGGGACAGGGTGGAATGAGCAGTTCTTC.

Points on this clone: The sample holds other DNA sequences that translate to the same CDR3. This chain links TRBV2 with TRBJ1-2; D remains ambiguous. From germline, CDR1 is SNHLY and CDR2 FYNNEI. This CDR3 has 12 residues. Trimming removed 4 bases from V and 4 bases from J, with 7 bases in between. CDR3 sequence reads: CASSGTSYGYTF. The CDR3 coding sequence is TGTGCCAGCAGTGGGACCTCCTATGGCTACACCTTC.

The chain recombines TRBV5-4 with TRBJ2-7; possible D gene TRBD2, 5 bases. This CDR3 region has 16 residues. CDR1 and CDR2 (germline): SGHNT, YYREEE (reference sequence). Between the trimmed V and J ends, which lost 0 bases and 6 bases, there was a span of 19 bases. In DNA form, the CDR3 reads TGTGCCAGCAGCTTGGTTGTAGCGCGGAGAGGCGGCGAGCAGTACTTC. Translating gives CASSLVVARRGGEQYF. Full variable domain (remainder filled in from reference TRBV5-4 and TRBJ2-7): ETGVTQSPTHLIKTRGQQVTLRCSSQSGHNTVSWYQQALGQGPQFIFQYYREEENGRGNFPPRFSGLQFPNYSSELNVNALELDDSALYLCASSLVVARRGGEQYFGPGTRLTVT.

V and J are TRBV7-9 and TRBJ1-1; a weak D match, TRBD1 (5 bases). Germline CDR1 is SEHNR and CDR2 is FQNEAQ (reference sequence). V lost 5 bases and J 4 bases, leaving 17 bases between the germline ends. There are 15 residues in the CDR3. The DNA for the CDR3 is TGTGCCAGCAGCGGCTCGGTAGGGGCGACCACTGAAGCTTTCTTT. Translating it yields CASSGSVGATTEAFF.

CDR3 sequence reads: CASSLEGLGRKHF. The CDR3 DNA follows: TGCGCCAGCAGCTTGGAGGGGCTCGGCCGTAAACATTTT. The rearrangement uses TRBV5-1 and TRBJ1-5; D possibly corresponds to TRBD1 (5 bases). V lost 0 bases and J lost 16, with 17 bases in between. Germline CDR1 and CDR2: SGHRS and YFSETQ. The CDR3 is made up of 13 amino acids. The complete variable domain, with remaining parts taken from reference TRBV5-1 and TRBJ1-5, reads KAGVTQTPRYLIKTRGQQVTLSCSPISGHRSVSWYQQTPGQGLQFLFEYFSETQRNKGNFPGRFSGRQFSNSRSEMNVSTLELGDSALYLCASSLEGLGRKHFGDGTRLSIL.

The chain carries TRBV27 and TRBJ2-7; D may correspond to TRBD1 or TRBD2 (5 bases each). CDR1 is MNHEY, CDR2 SMNVEV, per germline (reference sequence). This CDR3 comprises 15 residues. Trimming removed 7 bases at V and 5 bases at J, with 21 bases between. For the CDR3, the DNA is TGTGCCAGCAAACCGATGAGAGAGGGGATCCACGAGCAGTACTTC. It yields the protein CASKPMREGIHEQYF.

The J gene is TRBJ2-1, the V gene TRBV10-3, with D perhaps TRBD2 (6 bases). The CDR3 loop spans 15 amino acids. CDR1 and CDR2 from the germline V gene are ENHRY and SYGVKD. The ends were cut back, 2 bases at V and 5 bases at J, with 13 bases in the middle. The CDR3 DNA follows: TGTGCCATCAGTGAGCGGGGCGGGAACCACAATGAGCAGTTCTTC. Protein product: CAISERGGNHNEQFF.

V usage is TRBV6-1 and J usage is TRBJ1-4; D unresolved. The germline V gene has CDR1 MNHNS and CDR2 SASEGT. Trimming took off 5 bases at V and 6 bases at J, with 4 bases between the two ends. The CDR3 is 11 residues long. The DNA for the CDR3 is TGTGCCAGCAGTCGGGATGAAAAACTGTTTTTT. Amino acid sequence: CASSRDEKLFF.

The gene calls are TRBV5-1 and TRBJ1-5, with D maybe TRBD1 (6 bases). The CDR3 spans 14 residues. Per the germline V gene, CDR1 is SGHRS and CDR2 is YFSETQ. With 4 bases removed from V and 6 bases from J, the gap between germline ends came to 14 bases. CDR3 sequence reads: CASSPEGDSQPQHF. The CDR3, as DNA: TGCGCCAGCAGCCCCGAGGGGGACTCTCAGCCCCAGCATTTT.

The V gene is TRBV27, the J gene TRBJ2-1, with D perhaps assigned TRBD1 or TRBD2 (5 bases each). There are 13 residues in the CDR3. The V end lost 6 bases, the J end lost 11 bases, and 17 bases lay between the germline ends. CDR1 MNHEY and CDR2 SMNVEV come from the germline V gene (reference sequence). The CDR3, as DNA: TGTGCCAGCAGGCTCCCCGCGGTGGGACAGCAGTTCTTC. It translates to CASRLPAVGQQFF.

The chain carries TRBV6-6 and TRBJ2-2; TRBD2 is a possible D gene (5 bases). The germline gives CDR1 MNHNY, CDR2 SVGAGI (reference sequence). The CDR3 consists of 15 residues. The germline V and J ends were trimmed by 5 bases and 7 bases, with 17 bases remaining between them. CDR3 amino acids: CASSPSEREIGELFF. CDR3 sequence (DNA): TGTGCCAGCAGTCCCAGCGAGAGGGAGATCGGGGAGCTGTTTTTT.

This chain joins TRBV28 and TRBJ1-2; a weak D match, TRBD1 (6 bases). This CDR3 is 12 amino acids long. Trimming removed 2 bases at V and 6 bases at J, with 7 bases between. Germline values: CDR1 MDHEN, CDR2 SYDVKM. The CDR3 sequence is CASSLPGDGYTF. The DNA for the CDR3 is TGTGCCAGCAGTTTACCAGGGGATGGCTACACCTTC.

The J gene is TRBJ2-4, the V gene TRBV6-5; D is unresolved. Germline assignment: CDR1 MNHEY and CDR2 SVGAGI. The ends were cut back, 6 bases at V and 0 bases at J, with 12 bases in the middle. This CDR3 is 15 amino acids long. The CDR3 is CASSPQGLAKNIQYF. The CDR3 DNA sequence: TGTGCCAGCAGCCCCCAAGGTCTAGCCAAAAACATTCAGTACTTC.